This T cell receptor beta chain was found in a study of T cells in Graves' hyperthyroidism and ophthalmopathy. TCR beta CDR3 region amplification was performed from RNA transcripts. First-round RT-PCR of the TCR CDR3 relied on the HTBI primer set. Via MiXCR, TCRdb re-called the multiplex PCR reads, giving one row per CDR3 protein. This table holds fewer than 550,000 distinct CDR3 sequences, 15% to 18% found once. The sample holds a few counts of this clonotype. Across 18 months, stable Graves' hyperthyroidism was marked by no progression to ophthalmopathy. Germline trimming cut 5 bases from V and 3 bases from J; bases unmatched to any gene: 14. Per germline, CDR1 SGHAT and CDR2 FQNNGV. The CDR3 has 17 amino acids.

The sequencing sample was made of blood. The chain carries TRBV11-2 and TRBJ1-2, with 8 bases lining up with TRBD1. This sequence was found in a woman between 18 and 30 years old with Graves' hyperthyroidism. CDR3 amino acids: CASSLIGTGGPHYGYTF. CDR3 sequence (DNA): TGTGCCAGCAGCCTAATCGGTACAGGGGGGCCCCACTATGGCTACACCTTC. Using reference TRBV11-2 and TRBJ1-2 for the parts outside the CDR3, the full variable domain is EAGVAQSPRYKIIEKRQSVAFWCNPISGHATLYWYQQILGQGPKLLIQFQNNGVVDDSQLPKDRFSAERLKGVDSTLKIQPAKLEDSAVYLCASSLIGTGGPHYGYTFGSGTRLTVV.